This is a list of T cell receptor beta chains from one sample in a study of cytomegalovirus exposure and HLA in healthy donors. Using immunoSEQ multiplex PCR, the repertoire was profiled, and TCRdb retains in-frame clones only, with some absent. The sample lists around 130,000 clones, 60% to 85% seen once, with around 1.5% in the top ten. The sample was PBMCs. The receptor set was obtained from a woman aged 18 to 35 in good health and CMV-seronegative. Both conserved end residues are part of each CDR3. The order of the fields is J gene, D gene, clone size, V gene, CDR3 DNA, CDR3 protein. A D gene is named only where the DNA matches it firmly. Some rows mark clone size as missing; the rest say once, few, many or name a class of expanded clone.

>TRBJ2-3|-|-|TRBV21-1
TGTGCCAGCAGCGGCCCCATCGCACCGTCCGATACGCAGTATTTT
CASSGPIAPSDTQYF
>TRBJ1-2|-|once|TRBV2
TGTGCCAGCAAACGAGCAGGCTTAAACTATGGCTACACCTTC
CASKRAGLNYGYTF
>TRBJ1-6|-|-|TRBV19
TGTGCCAGTAGTCATGAGAATTCACCCCTCCACTTT
CASSHENSPLHF
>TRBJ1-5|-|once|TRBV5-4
TGTGCCAGCAGCTTGGGCGAGCAGGGTCCCTTACATTTT
CASSLGEQGPLHF
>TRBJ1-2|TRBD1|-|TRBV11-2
TGTGCCAGCAGCTTAGGTATCGGGACAGGCGTAGGGGGCTACACCTTC
CASSLGIGTGVGGYTF
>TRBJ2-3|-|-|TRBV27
TGTGCCAGCAGTGCCTCTCAGGGGACGCAGTATTTT
CASSASQGTQYF
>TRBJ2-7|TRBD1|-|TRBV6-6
TGTGCCAGCAGTTACTCGACAGGGGGGGGCGAGCAGTACTTC
CASSYSTGGGEQYF
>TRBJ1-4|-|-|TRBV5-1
TGCGCCAGCAGCTCCTCGACCATTAGCCCAGCAACTAATGAAAAACTGTTTTTT
CASSSSTISPATNEKLFF
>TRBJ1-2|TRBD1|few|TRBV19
TGTGCCAGTAGCTTCGGGACAGCCTATGGCTACACCTTC
CASSFGTAYGYTF
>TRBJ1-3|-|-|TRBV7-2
TGTGCCAGCAGCTCCGATGGGGGCCCTGGAAACACCATATATTTT
CASSSDGGPGNTIYF
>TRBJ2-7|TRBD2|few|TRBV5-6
TGTGCCAGCAGTTTGGGTGGAGGACTAGCGGTCGAGCAGTACTTC
CASSLGGGLAVEQYF
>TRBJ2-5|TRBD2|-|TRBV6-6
TGTGCCAGCTCACCCTTAGATAGCGGGAGGGCGGAGACCCAGTACTTC
CASSPLDSGRAETQYF
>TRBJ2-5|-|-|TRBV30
TGTGCCTGGAGTGAGGGGGACCAACAAGAGACCCAGTACTTC
CAWSEGDQQETQYF
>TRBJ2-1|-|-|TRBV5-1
TGCGCCAGCAGCGGGGGAGGCTACAATGAGCAGTTCTTC
CASSGGGYNEQFF
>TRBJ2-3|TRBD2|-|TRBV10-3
TGTGCCATCAGTGGGGGACTAGCGGTCGGTTTGGATACGCAGTATTTT
CAISGGLAVGLDTQYF
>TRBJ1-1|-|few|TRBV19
TGTGCCACATACCCGGGACAACTGAACACTGAAGCTTTCTTT
CATYPGQLNTEAFF
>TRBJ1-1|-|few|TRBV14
TGTGCCAGCAGCCAAGATCAGGGCGAGTTACGAACTGAAGCTTTCTTT
CASSQDQGELRTEAFF
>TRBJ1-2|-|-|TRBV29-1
TGCAGCGTTGGAGTCTCGGGGGACTATGGCTACACCTTC
CSVGVSGDYGYTF
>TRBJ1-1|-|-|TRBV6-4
TGTGCCAGCAGTGCCCGGTGGGGCGACACTGAAGCTTTCTTT
CASSARWGDTEAFF
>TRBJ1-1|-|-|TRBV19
TGTGCCAGTAGAAGACAGAAGAACACTGAAGCTTTCTTT
CASRRQKNTEAFF
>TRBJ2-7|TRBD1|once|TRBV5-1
TGCGCCAGCAGTGAGACAGGGTCCTACGAGCAGTACTTC
CASSETGSYEQYF
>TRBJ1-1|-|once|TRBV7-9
TGTGCCAGCAGCTCCCAAGCCCCAGAAGCTTTCTTT
CASSSQAPEAFF
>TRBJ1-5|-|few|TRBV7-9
TGTGCCAGCAGCTTTCAGGGGAACCAGCCCCAGCATTTT
CASSFQGNQPQHF
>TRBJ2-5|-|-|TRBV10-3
TGTGCCATCAGCCTAGAGGTAGAGACCCAGTACTTC
CAISLEVETQYF
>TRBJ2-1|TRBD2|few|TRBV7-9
TGTGCCAGCAGCTTGAGGCGGGGGGTCTACAATGAGCAGTTCTTC
CASSLRRGVYNEQFF
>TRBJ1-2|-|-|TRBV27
TGTGCCAGCAGTTTATCGGGCAGAGCTAACTATGGCTACACCTTC
CASSLSGRANYGYTF
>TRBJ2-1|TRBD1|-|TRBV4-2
TGTGCTTCCGGGGACAGCAAAAGTCGTAGAGAGCAGTTCTTC
CASGDSKSRREQFF
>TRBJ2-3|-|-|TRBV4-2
TGTGCCAGCAGCCAAGGGCACGCTAGCACAGATACGCAGTATTTT
CASSQGHASTDTQYF
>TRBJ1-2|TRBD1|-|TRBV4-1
TGCGCCAGCAGCCGGGTCAGCACCGGGACAGAATATGGCTACACCTTC
CASSRVSTGTEYGYTF
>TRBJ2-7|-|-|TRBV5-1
TGCGCCAGCAGGTGGGAGGAGTCCTACGAGCAGTACTTC
CASRWEESYEQYF
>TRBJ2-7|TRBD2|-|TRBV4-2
TGTGCCAGCAGCCATGCGGGACTAGCGGGAGGGACATGGGGCTACGAGCAGTACTTC
CASSHAGLAGGTWGYEQYF
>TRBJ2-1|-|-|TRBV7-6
TGTGCCAGCAGCCCTACAGGGAACTCCTACAATGAGCAGTTCTTC
CASSPTGNSYNEQFF
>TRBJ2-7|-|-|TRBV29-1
TGCAGCGTTGAAGGGTTGGGGGGGCGCCGGGACGAGCAGTACTTC
CSVEGLGGRRDEQYF
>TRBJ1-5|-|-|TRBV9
TGTGCCAGCAGCCAGGGGACGGTCGGCCAGCCCCAGCATTTT
CASSQGTVGQPQHF
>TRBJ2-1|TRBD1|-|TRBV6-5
TGTGCCAGCAGCGGACAGGGCCGCGGTGAGCAGTTCTTC
CASSGQGRGEQFF
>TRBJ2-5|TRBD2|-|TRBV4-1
TGCGCCAGCAGCCAAGATCTCGGACCAGCGGGAGGGCCGGGGGAGACCCAGTACTTC
CASSQDLGPAGGPGETQYF
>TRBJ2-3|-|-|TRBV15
TGTGCCACCAGCATCCAACGGGGAGATACGCAGTATTTT
CATSIQRGDTQYF
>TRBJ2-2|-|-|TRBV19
TGTGCCAGTAGTATCGCGGACTTGGGCGGGGAGCTGTTTTTT
CASSIADLGGELFF
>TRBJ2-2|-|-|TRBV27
TGTGCCAGCAGTTTATGGGAATTCGGCAGGGGATGGCCCGGGGAGCTGTTTTTT
CASSLWEFGRGWPGELFF
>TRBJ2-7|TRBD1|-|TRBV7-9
TGTGCCAGCAGCCCCGGACAGGGTTTCTACTACGAGCAGTACTTC
CASSPGQGFYYEQYF
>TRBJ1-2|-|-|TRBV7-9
TGTGCCAGCAGCCGAGAGACAGCCTATGGCTACACCTTC
CASSRETAYGYTF
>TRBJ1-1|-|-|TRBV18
TGTGCCAGCTCAAAAGACAGGAAGAACACTGAAGCTTTCTTT
CASSKDRKNTEAFF
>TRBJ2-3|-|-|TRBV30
TGTGCCTGGAGTGTACGGCCGGGGGATACGCAGTATTTT
CAWSVRPGDTQYF
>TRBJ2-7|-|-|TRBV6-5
TGTGCCAGCAGTTACCTGGGACAACCCTACGAGCAGTACTTC
CASSYLGQPYEQYF
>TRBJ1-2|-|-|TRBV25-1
TGTGCCAGCAGTGTGGACGGGAATGGCTACACCTTC
CASSVDGNGYTF
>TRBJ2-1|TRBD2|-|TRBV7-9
TGTGCCAGCAGCCCCCTACTAGCGGGAGGGCCCCAGTTCTTC
CASSPLLAGGPQFF
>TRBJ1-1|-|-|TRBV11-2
TGTGCCAGCAGCGCCCCCGGGACACTGAACACTGAAGCTTTCTTT
CASSAPGTLNTEAFF
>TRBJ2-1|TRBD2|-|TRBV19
TGTGCCAGTAGACTAGGACTAGCGTACTACAATGAGCAGTTCTTC
CASRLGLAYYNEQFF
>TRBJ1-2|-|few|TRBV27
TGTGCCAGCACGAAGTCGGAAGATCTGGGCTACTATGGCTACACCTTC
CASTKSEDLGYYGYTF
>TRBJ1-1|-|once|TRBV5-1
TGCGCCAGCGGAGGCACCATACCTTCTGGCGGGACTGAAGCTTTCTTT
CASGGTIPSGGTEAFF
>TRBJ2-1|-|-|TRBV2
TGTGCCAGCAGTGAACGCGGAAATGAGCAGTTCTTC
CASSERGNEQFF
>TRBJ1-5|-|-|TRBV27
TGTGCCAGCAGTTTATCGGGGAGCCGGAGTCAGCCCCAGCATTTT
CASSLSGSRSQPQHF
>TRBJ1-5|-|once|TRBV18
TGTGCCAGCTCACAAGATCGGGATCAGCCCCAGCATTTT
CASSQDRDQPQHF
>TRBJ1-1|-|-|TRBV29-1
TGCAGCGTTTTGTTATCCGAAGCTTTCTTT
CSVLLSEAFF
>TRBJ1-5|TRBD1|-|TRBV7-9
TGTGCCAGCAGCCATGGACAGGAGAATCAGCCCCAGCATTTT
CASSHGQENQPQHF
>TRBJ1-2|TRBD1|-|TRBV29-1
TGCAGCGTTGAAGGAGGGGGCGGTGGCTACACCTTC
CSVEGGGGGYTF
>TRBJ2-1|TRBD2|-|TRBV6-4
TGTGCCAGCAGTGACTATGGTCGTCGCGGGAGAAGCTCCTACAATGAGCAGTTCTTC
CASSDYGRRGRSSYNEQFF
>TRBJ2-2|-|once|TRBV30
TGTGCCTGGACGTGGCAAACCGGGGAGCTGTTTTTT
CAWTWQTGELFF
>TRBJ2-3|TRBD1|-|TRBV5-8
TGTGCCAGCAGCTTCGGACAGGGGGATACGCAGTATTTT
CASSFGQGDTQYF